The source of this T cell receptor beta chain is a study of cytomegalovirus exposure and HLA in healthy donors. Trimming stripped 3 bases from V and 0 bases from J, with 6 bases between. Germline values: CDR1 SQVTM, CDR2 ANQGSEA. The CDR3 is 13 amino acids. Amplification used 60 Vbeta primers and 13 Jbeta primers. Measured with immunoSEQ multiplex PCR; TCRdb has only the in-frame clones, and not every one. The sample lists about 270,000 clones; roughly two thirds were seen once. The receptor comes from a female donor in good health and CMV-seronegative. What was sequenced was PBMCs. The V call is TRBV29-1, the J call TRBJ1-3; D is uncertain. The CDR3 sequence: CSVESNSGNTIYF. Here the CDR3 DNA reads TGCAGCGTTGAGTCCAACTCTGGAAACACCATATATTTT.